This T cell receptor beta chain derives from a study of brain T cells in children with intractable seizures. Time point here: blood from clinic visit 5 months post-surgery; TSC patient then seizure free. Only cases whose brain tissue showed the highest T cell transcript signatures were sequenced. Per the germline V gene, CDR1 is MNHEY and CDR2 is SVGEGT. The CDR3 has 13 residues. Trimming stripped 6 bases from V and 4 bases from J, with 12 bases between. Clones were sequenced by immunoSEQ multiplex PCR, and TCRdb holds only the in-frame ones, with some missing. The sample shows about 340,000 clones, 93% of them seen only once.

This TCR came from a boy under two years old with tuberous sclerosis and intractable seizures. The sequencing used peripheral blood, collected about 5 months after surgery. The V gene is TRBV6-2 or TRBV6-3, the J gene TRBJ1-1; D remains unclear. The CDR3 DNA is TGTGCCAGCAGCCCTATTTTATCCACTGAAGCTTTCTTT. It is translated as CASSPILSTEAFF.